The 20 T cell receptor beta chains in this list originate from one sample, sequenced in a study of blood T cell repertoires in COVID-19. The data were produced by immunoSEQ multiplex PCR, yet TCRdb's version contains in-frame clones alone and is incomplete. Of around 260,000 clones listed, about 91% are singletons. The specimen sequenced was peripheral blood. These receptors all come from a person under 30 with COVID-19, enrolled during active disease.

The gene calls are TRBV3-1 (or the pseudogene TRBV3-2) and TRBJ1-2, with TRBD1 as a possible D gene (5 bases). Trimming removed 1 base from V and 8 bases from J, with 14 bases in between. This CDR3 spans 14 amino acids. Germline V gives CDR1 LGHDT, CDR2 YNNKEL (reference sequence). CDR3 in DNA: TGTGCCAGCAGCCAAGGACCAGGGCTTGGAGGCTACACCTTC. Translating it yields CASSQGPGLGGYTF.

This chain uses TRBV10-3 with TRBJ2-7; 14 nucleotides agree with TRBD2. Trimming at V came to 2 bases and at J to 2 bases, leaving 8 bases not matched to a gene. Germline V gives CDR1 ENHRY, CDR2 SYGVKD. The CDR3 is made up of 18 amino acids. CDR3 nucleotides: TGTGCCATCAGTGAGCTAGTAACGACTAGCGGGAGGGCCTACGAGCAGTACTTC. Translation: CAISELVTTSGRAYEQYF.

This chain uses TRBV5-1 with TRBJ2-1, with D maybe TRBD1 (6 bases). Trimming took off 4 bases at V and 0 bases at J, with 8 bases between the two ends. This CDR3 has 14 amino acids. Germline lookup yields CDR1 SGHRS and CDR2 YFSETQ. The CDR3 is CASSGDTSYNEQFF. CDR3 DNA: TGCGCCAGCAGCGGGGACACCTCCTACAATGAGCAGTTCTTC.

The V gene is TRBV6-5, the J gene TRBJ2-7; 8 bases map to TRBD1. Germline CDR1 is MNHEY and CDR2 is SVGAGI. Trimming at V came to 6 bases and at J to 2 bases, leaving 9 bases not matched to a gene. This CDR3 is 15 amino acids long. The CDR3 spells CASSADRGFPYEQYF. The CDR3 region has the DNA TGTGCCAGCAGCGCCGACAGGGGCTTTCCCTACGAGCAGTACTTC.

V usage is TRBV2 and J usage is TRBJ2-1; D is perhaps TRBD2 (5 bases). CDR1 SNHLY and CDR2 FYNNEI come from the germline V gene. This CDR3 comprises 11 residues. V was shortened by 10 bases and J by 7 bases, with 11 bases between the two germline ends. DNA for the CDR3: TGTGCCATTAGGGAGTTTAATGAGCAGTTCTTC. It specifies CAIREFNEQFF.

Regarding this clone: Relative to the germline gene, one junction end is altered; a read error may explain this. This chain uses TRBV7-2 with TRBJ2-7; a possible D gene is TRBD1 (5 bases). The CDR3 consists of 12 residues. Germline lookup yields CDR1 SGHTA and CDR2 FQGNSA. CDR3: CASSLNLQGWHF. DNA of the CDR3: TGTGCCAGCAGCTTAAATCTCCAGGGATGGCACTTC.

The chain employs TRBV20-1 and TRBJ1-5, with TRBD1 identical over 8 bases. CDR1 and CDR2 from the germline V gene are DFQATT and SNEGSKA (reference sequence). CDR3 length equals 15 residues. The V segment lost 3 bases and the J segment 2 bases; nucleotides outside the gene matches: 6. The CDR3 bases are TGCAGTGCTAGTAAGACAGGGGCGGGCAATCAGCCCCAGCATTTT. Residues: CSASKTGAGNQPQHF.

This chain joins TRBV7-9 and TRBJ2-2, with TRBD1 matching 8 bases. The CDR3 has 15 residues. The germline gives CDR1 SEHNR, CDR2 FQNEAQ (reference sequence). V gave up 2 bases and J gave up 5 bases; unmatched junction bases: 4. CDR3 protein: CASSLPDRETGELFF. The CDR3 bases are TGTGCCAGCAGCTTACCGGACAGGGAGACCGGGGAGCTGTTTTTT.

CDR3: CASSPSETQYF. The CDR3 coding sequence is TGTGCCAGCAGCCCTTCGGAGACCCAGTACTTC. The gene calls are TRBV28 and TRBJ2-5; no reliable D call. Trimming took off 6 bases at V and 5 bases at J, with 7 bases between the two ends. The CDR3 spans 11 residues. Per germline, CDR1 MDHEN and CDR2 SYDVKM.

The chain combines TRBV7-6 with TRBJ1-3; a possible D gene is TRBD1 (6 bases). Trimming stripped 5 bases from V and 0 bases from J, with 14 bases between. The CDR3 extends over 16 amino acids. Germline V gene sequence: CDR1 SGHVS, CDR2 FNYEAQ. CDR3 bases: TGTGCCAGCAGCACCCCGGGACAAGACTCTGGAAACACCATATATTTT. It is translated as CASSTPGQDSGNTIYF. The complete variable domain, with remaining parts taken from reference TRBV7-6 and TRBJ1-3, reads GAGVSQSPRYKVTKRGQDVALRCDPISGHVSLYWYRQALGQGPEFLTYFNYEAQQDKSGLPNDRFSAERPEGSISTLTIQRTEQRDSAMYRCASSTPGQDSGNTIYFGEGSWLTVV.

V and J are TRBV7-9 and TRBJ1-2; 10 bases align to TRBD1. Germline trimming cut 4 bases from V and 7 bases from J; bases unmatched to any gene: 6. Germline CDR1 and CDR2: SEHNR and FQNEAQ (reference sequence). The length of the CDR3 is 14 residues. CDR3 residues: CASSSAGTGVGYTF. CDR3 DNA sequence: TGTGCCAGCAGCTCCGCCGGGACAGGGGTTGGCTACACCTTC. Combining the CDR3 with reference TRBV7-9 and TRBJ1-2 gives the whole variable domain DTGVSQNPRHKITKRGQNVTFRCDPISEHNRLYWYRQTLGQGPEFLTYFQNEAQLEKSRLLSDRFSAERPKGSFSTLEIQRTEQGDSAMYLCASSSAGTGVGYTFGSGTRLTVV.

V gene TRBV14 combines with J gene TRBJ2-2; D might be TRBD1 (5 bases). Trimming pared 0 bases from V and 4 bases from J, leaving 15 bases between. The germline V gene encodes CDR1 SGHDN and CDR2 FVKESK. The CDR3 loop spans 17 amino acids. CDR3 residues: CASSQDLRVRATGELFF. CDR3 nucleotides: TGTGCCAGCAGCCAAGATCTCAGGGTTAGGGCCACCGGGGAGCTGTTTTTT.

This chain connects TRBV7-3 to TRBJ1-1; 9 nucleotides align to TRBD1. CDR3 length: 17 residues. V lost 5 bases, J lost 3 bases, and 13 bases stayed unmatched. Per germline, CDR1 SGHTA and CDR2 FQGTGA. The CDR3: CASSLHPGQGSDTEAFF. CDR3 coding DNA: TGTGCCAGCAGCCTCCACCCTGGACAGGGGTCAGACACTGAAGCTTTCTTT.

The rearrangement uses TRBV5-8 and TRBJ1-6, with D maybe TRBD1 (6 bases). The CDR3 is made up of 13 amino acids. The germline CDR1 and CDR2 sequences are SGHTS and YDEGEE. The CDR3 protein is CVTGSSYNSPLHF. The CDR3 DNA reads as TGTGTAACAGGGTCATCGTATAATTCACCCCTCCACTTT.

The chain joins TRBV18 to TRBJ2-7; 8 bases fit TRBD2. The CDR3 has 15 residues. Trimming took 2 bases from V and 4 from J; bases not matched to a gene: 7. The germline CDR1 and CDR2 sequences are KGHSH and LQKENI. CDR3 protein: CASSPGNSGSYEQYF. The CDR3 bases are TGTGCCAGCTCACCAGGGAACAGCGGGAGTTACGAGCAGTACTTC.

The chain carries TRBV5-1 and TRBJ2-1, with 11 positions matching TRBD2. This CDR3 has 16 residues. Germline V lookup: CDR1 SGHRS, CDR2 YFSETQ. Trimming cost V 2 bases and J 9 bases; bases outside gene matches: 10. CDR3 loop: CASSFLTSGKGGEQFF. CDR3 coding DNA: TGCGCCAGCAGCTTCCTGACTAGCGGGAAAGGAGGTGAGCAGTTCTTC.

In DNA form, the CDR3 reads TGTGCCATTTCATACGGGGGGAGGACTGAAGCTTTCTTT. As protein: CAISYGGRTEAFF. The chain joins TRBV12-3 or TRBV12-4 to TRBJ1-1; D may be TRBD1 (5 bases). This CDR3 spans 13 amino acids. Between the trimmed V and J ends, which lost 10 bases and 5 bases, there was a span of 17 bases.

The chain recombines TRBV19 with TRBJ1-5; D is perhaps TRBD1 (6 bases). V lost 4 bases, J lost 0 bases, and 7 bases lay in between. Germline CDR1 LNHDA, CDR2 SQIVND (reference sequence). The CDR3 has 14 residues. CDR3 loop: CASSKTGSNQPQHF. In DNA, the CDR3 is TGTGCCAGTAGTAAGACAGGTAGCAATCAGCCCCAGCATTTT.

This chain uses TRBV30 with TRBJ1-3, with 7 positions matching TRBD1. The trim removed 1 base at V and 4 bases at J, leaving 4 bases unmatched. This CDR3 region has 14 residues. Looked up from germline, CDR1 is GTSNPN and CDR2 is SVGIG (reference sequence). The CDR3 DNA reads TGTGCCTGGAGTGCCGGGACAGCAGGAAACACCATATATTTT. Protein: CAWSAGTAGNTIYF.

The CDR3 sequence is CASKIGAQMDNSPLHF. The CDR3 region has the DNA TGTGCCAGTAAGATCGGAGCGCAGATGGATAATTCACCCCTCCACTTT. The chain recombines TRBV19 with TRBJ1-6, with D uncertain. The ends were cut back, 7 bases at V and 5 bases at J, with 18 bases in the middle. Germline V gives CDR1 LNHDA, CDR2 SQIVND (reference sequence). CDR3 length: 16 amino acids.